This T cell receptor beta chain derives from a study of a mutant IDH1 vaccine in newly diagnosed glioma. Study summary: Earlier treatment was radiotherapy, temozolomide, or both, with most getting both.

The CDR3 is 16 amino acids. Per germline, CDR1 MNHEY and CDR2 SVGAGI. Deletions cut 0 bases from V and 2 bases from J, with 14 bases between. As regards this clone: Its specificity is not known.

Data came from immunoSEQ multiplex PCR; TCRdb stores just in-frame clones and leaves some out. The sample yields 110,000 or so clones, almost 90% seen once. The time point here: week 11, during vaccination. The study gave 300 ug of mutant IDH1 20-mer peptide per vaccine dose, with topical imiquimod. New WHO grade 3 or 4 IDH1-mutant, ATRX-lost astrocytomas were present in all donors. The clonotype originates from a woman aged 50 to 60 with glioma. Here the sequenced sample was PBMCs, taken from a glioma patient whose treatment included an IDH1 peptide vaccine. The V gene is TRBV6-5, the J gene TRBJ2-7, with D possibly matching TRBD2 (6 bases). CDR3 coding DNA: TGTGCCAGCAGTTACTCGACGGGACTGCGGACCTACGAGCAGTACTTC. Translation: CASSYSTGLRTYEQYF.